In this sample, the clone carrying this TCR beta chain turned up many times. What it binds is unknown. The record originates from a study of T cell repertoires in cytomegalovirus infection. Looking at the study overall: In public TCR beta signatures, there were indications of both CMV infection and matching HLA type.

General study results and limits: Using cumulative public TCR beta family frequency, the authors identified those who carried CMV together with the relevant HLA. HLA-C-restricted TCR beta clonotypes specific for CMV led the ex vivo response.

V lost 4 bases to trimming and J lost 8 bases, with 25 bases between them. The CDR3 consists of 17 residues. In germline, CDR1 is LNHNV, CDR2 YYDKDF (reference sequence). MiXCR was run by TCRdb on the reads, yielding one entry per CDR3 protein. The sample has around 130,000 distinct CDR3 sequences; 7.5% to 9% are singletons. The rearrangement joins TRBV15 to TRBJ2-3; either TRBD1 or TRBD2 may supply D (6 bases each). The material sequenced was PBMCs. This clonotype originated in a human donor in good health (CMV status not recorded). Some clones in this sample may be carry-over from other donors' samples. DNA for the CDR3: TGTGCCACCAGCATCTCCTCGGGGGCTACCATGGAAGCTACGCAGTATTTT. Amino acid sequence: CATSISSGATMEATQYF. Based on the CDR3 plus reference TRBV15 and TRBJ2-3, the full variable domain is DAMVIQNPRYQVTQFGKPVTLSCSQTLNHNVMYWYQQKSSQAPKLLFHYYDKDFNNEADTPDNFQSRRPNTSFCFLDIRSPGLGDTAMYLCATSISSGATMEATQYFGPGTRLTVL.